The 14 T cell receptor beta chains in this list originate from one sample, sequenced in a study of metastatic and nonmetastatic thyroid tumors. Via MiXCR, TCRdb re-called the PCR reads. The sample shows around 23,000 clones, 20% to 30% of them seen only once. The entire patient cohort was treatment-naive prior to thyroid surgery. The sequencing sample was made of blood. The source is a male donor with papillary thyroid cancer or a benign thyroid nodule (not recorded which). Some clones in this sample may be carry-over from other donors' samples.

The J gene is TRBJ2-7, the V gene TRBV6-1; 9 bases are shared with TRBD2. Losses at the gene ends were 7 bases for V and 3 bases for J; bases not matched to a gene: 10. This CDR3 comprises 15 residues. CDR1 and CDR2 (germline): MNHNS, SASEGT. The CDR3 DNA follows: TGTGCCAGCATCCCGGGGCGGGGGGGGGGCTACGAGCAGTACTTC. Protein product: CASIPGRGGGYEQYF.

This clone qualifies as medium-sized. The chain links TRBV20-1 to TRBJ2-7; 12 bases map to TRBD2. V lost 2 bases, J lost 0 bases, and 5 bases stayed unmatched. Germline CDR1 is DFQATT and CDR2 is SNEGSKA (reference sequence). The CDR3 runs to 16 residues. In DNA form, the CDR3 reads TGCAGTGCTAGACCCCTAGCGGGAGGGAACTCCTACGAGCAGTACTTC. Amino acid sequence: CSARPLAGGNSYEQYF.

The chain uses TRBV5-1 and TRBJ2-5; 8 bases are a match to TRBD2. The CDR3 loop spans 15 amino acids. The germline CDR1 and CDR2 sequences are SGHRS and YFSETQ. The V gene end was trimmed by 4 bases and the J gene end by 5 bases; junction bases not matched to a gene: 10. DNA of the CDR3: TGCGCCAGCAGCCCAGGGACTAGTAATGCGGAGACCCAGTACTTC. Amino acids: CASSPGTSNAETQYF.

This clone was counted at least ten times. The CDR3 DNA sequence: TGTGCCAGCGGCCCCCAGGGTGAGCGCATATCCTACGAGCAGTACTTC. Protein product: CASGPQGERISYEQYF. The chain employs TRBV4-2 and TRBJ2-7; TRBD1 might be the D (5 bases). The V end was cut by 8 bases, the J end by 1 base, with 21 bases between. Per germline, CDR1 LGHNA and CDR2 YNFKEQ. The CDR3 consists of 16 residues.

The chain combines TRBV2 with TRBJ2-4, with TRBD1 matching over 8 bases. This CDR3 is built from 14 residues. Germline lookup yields CDR1 SNHLY and CDR2 FYNNEI. V lost 9 bases and J lost 8; bases outside the gene matches: 12. DNA of the CDR3: TGTGCCAGTAGACCCGCAGGACAGGGCGACATTCAGTACTTC. Translating it yields CASRPAGQGDIQYF.

Notes on this clone: A junction boundary mismatches the germline segment, possibly from a read error. The CDR3 coding sequence is TGTGCCAGCACCAATGGGGACCCCGGCGAGCGGTACTTC. Amino acids: CASTNGDPGERYF. The rearrangement joins TRBV2 to TRBJ2-7; D may match TRBD1 or TRBD2 (5 bases each). The CDR3 sequence is 13 residues long. Germline CDR1 reads SNHLY; CDR2 reads FYNNEI.

This clone occurred many times. The genes are TRBV28 and TRBJ1-1, with D uncertain. Germline-derived CDR1 and CDR2 are MDHEN and SYDVKM. This CDR3 is built from 13 residues. V was clipped by 3 bases and J by 11 bases, with 16 bases between them. The chain's CDR3 is CASSFGRIGVAFF. CDR3 bases: TGTGCCAGCAGTTTCGGGAGAATCGGAGTTGCTTTCTTT. Full variable domain (remainder filled in from reference TRBV28 and TRBJ1-1): DVKVTQSSRYLVKRTGEKVFLECVQDMDHENMFWYRQDPGLGLRLIYFSYDVKMKEKGDIPEGYSVSREKKERFSLILESASTNQTSMYLCASSFGRIGVAFFGQGTRLTVV.

This clone is medium-sized (0.01 to 0.1%) within its sample. The CDR3 sequence: CASSYAGTSGRGNEQFF. CDR3 DNA sequence: TGTGCCAGCAGTTACGCCGGGACTAGCGGGAGGGGGAATGAGCAGTTCTTC. The rearrangement links TRBV6-2 or TRBV6-3 to TRBJ2-1, with TRBD2 identical over 16 bases. The germline CDR1 and CDR2 sequences are MNHEY and SVGEGT. With 2 bases clipped from V and 7 bases from J, the junction kept 5 bases outside the gene matches. CDR3 length: 17 amino acids.

At least ten counts were recorded for this clone. CDR3 protein: CASSLAREGEFF. The CDR3 DNA follows: TGTGCCAGCAGCTTAGCTAGGGAGGGTGAGTTCTTC. V and J are TRBV11-2 and TRBJ2-1; 7 bases agree with TRBD2. Germline trimming cut 1 base from V and 14 bases from J; bases unmatched to any gene: 5. The CDR3 covers 12 residues. Germline V gives CDR1 SGHAT, CDR2 FQNNGV.

This clone turned up a few times. V usage is TRBV27 and J usage is TRBJ2-2; D remains unclear. The CDR3 spans 15 residues. V shed 10 bases and J shed 1 base, with 16 bases lying between them. Germline CDR1 is MNHEY and CDR2 is SMNVEV (reference sequence). CDR3 residues: CATRLGFGNTGELFF. CDR3 DNA sequence: TGTGCCACCCGCCTGGGGTTCGGGAACACCGGGGAGCTGTTTTTT.

This sequence joins TRBV15 and TRBJ1-1, with D hard to call. The V gene's germline CDR1 is LNHNV and CDR2 YYDKDF (reference sequence). V lost 0 bases and J lost 4, with 9 bases in between. The CDR3 is 14 residues long. The CDR3 DNA is TGTGCCACCAGCAGAGATTCGGCAGGCACTGAAGCTTTCTTT. Encoded protein: CATSRDSAGTEAFF.

V usage is TRBV28 and J usage is TRBJ2-7, with D unresolved. CDR1 is MDHEN and CDR2 is SYDVKM in the germline V gene. The CDR3 contains 13 residues. CDR3 coding DNA: TGTGCCAGGAGTTTAGTTCAGGATTACGAGCAGTACGTC. Encoded protein: CARSLVQDYEQYV.

This clone has just one count. The rearrangement links TRBV20-1 to TRBJ2-3; no clear D. Trimming took off 3 bases at V and 5 bases at J, with 12 bases between the two ends. The CDR3 sequence is 13 residues long. The V gene's germline CDR1 is DFQATT and CDR2 SNEGSKA (reference sequence). The CDR3 sequence: CSASQGRKDTQYF. The CDR3 DNA follows: TGCAGTGCTAGCCAAGGCCGCAAAGATACGCAGTATTTT.

The sample holds a few counts of this clone. The chain recombines TRBV5-4 with TRBJ2-7; D is unclear. Trimming removed 2 bases at V and 1 base at J, with 4 bases between. The CDR3 sequence is 12 residues long. Germline assignment: CDR1 SGHNT and CDR2 YYREEE (reference sequence). The CDR3 DNA reads TGTGCCAGCAGCTTCGATTCCTACGAGCAGTACTTC. Translating it yields CASSFDSYEQYF.